This T cell receptor (beta chain) was found in a study of T cells in Graves' hyperthyroidism and ophthalmopathy (dated by TCRdb to about 2019). Turning to the overall study: Peripheral blood was collected at initial diagnosis, before any treatment. A discovery cohort of around 100 patients, 43 with Graves' ophthalmopathy and 55 to 60 with stable Graves' hyperthyroidism, was used to find distinguishing TCR V-J signatures. TCR Vbeta CDR3 sequencing of fewer than 150 peripheral blood samples (around 45 ophthalmopathy, approximately 80 hyperthyroidism and roughly 17 progressor patients) is reported in the paper. After sampling, hyperthyroidism patients received methimazole starting at 30 mg daily, and ophthalmopathy patients received high-dose intravenous methylprednisolone. For training and testing, the 100 or so patients in the discovery cohort were randomly divided in a 7:3 ratio. In addition, the study compared T-cell repertoires in thyroid tissue and in blood from about 6 Graves' hyperthyroidism patients. Prospective prediction of ophthalmopathy was tested in an independent validation cohort of 18 to 20 hyperthyroidism patients and 15 to 17 patients who later progressed to ophthalmopathy.

Broader findings and caveats from the paper: In cross-validation, a model built on a 13 V-J signature told ophthalmopathy apart from stable hyperthyroidism with 85% to 90% sensitivity and roughly 83% specificity, and in testing the same model reached 80%/75%. Sample size was not statistically predetermined, and blinding of investigators to group allocation was not performed. In validation, progression to ophthalmopathy was predicted by the model with approximately 67% sensitivity and 72.22% specificity, a median of about 6 months before onset. Most expanded thyroid clonotypes (frequency above 0.001) were also detected in blood, suggesting blood repertoires may reflect thyroid immune responses.

This clonotype showed up just once. It has no known antigen specificity. A much larger clone differs by one base, so this may be a read error. The TCR beta CDR3 regions were amplified from the RNA transcripts. A first-round RT-PCR of the TCR CDR3 used the HTBI primer set with the Qiagen OneStep RT-PCR kit. Libraries were constructed in a second round of multiplex PCR, after which size selection and purification were carried out. Paired-end sequencing of the libraries was performed with 100 bp reads on an Illumina HiSeq2000. The original pipeline was this. SOAPnuke was used to process the raw data, with reads discarded if the reads contained adapters or uncalled bases, had a mean Phred below 15, or lacked an exact constant-primer or identifier match. COPE v1.2.5 was used to merge the high-quality paired reads, and each unique nucleotide sequence was defined as a clonotype. Clonotypes were aligned to IMGT TRBV, TRBD and TRBJ reference segments using MiTCR v1.1. The analysis included only V-J combinations with a frequency above 0.0001, which together covered around 99% of the repertoires. A TCS score was defined as the ratio between F50 (clonal expansion) and ExV (chaos), using BLOSUM62-based TCRdist between CDR3 peptides within each V-J. Welch's t-statistics and random forest reduced 500 to 550 V-J features to 10 to 15, which were used in a naive Bayes classifier (R e1071). Thyroid-blood repertoire similarity was quantified with the Morisita-Horn index. TCRdb passed the public sequencing reads through fastp at Q25 and MiXCR, retaining productive beta sequences. Each CDR3 protein appears once, grouped with its most common genes and DNA. The V and J calls follow TCRdb's processing rather than the paper's. The sample yields hundreds of thousands of distinct CDR3 sequences; approximately 36% were counted once. The top ten clonotypes cover around 32% of the sample.

Graves' hyperthyroidism was defined as stable when no progression to ophthalmopathy occurred over 18 months of follow-up. The hyperthyroidism patients were between 18 and 65 years old and newly diagnosed, with a disease duration of less than 2 months. Any patient with an uncontrolled infection, another autoimmune disease, pregnancy or lactation was excluded. Diagnoses were established on the basis of clinical symptoms, serum thyroxine and TRAb, thyroid ultrasound, and orbital computed tomography. PBMCs were isolated from roughly 10 ml of fresh peripheral blood by Ficoll-Paque density gradient centrifugation. Total RNA was extracted using Trizol reagent, and RNA quality was assessed on an Agilent 2100 Bioanalyzer. The sequenced sample consisted of blood. The clonotype was recovered from a woman aged 40 to 50 with Graves' hyperthyroidism.

The sequenced DNA is TGCGCCAGCAGCCAGGGTCGTGAGGTCGCGGAGACCCAGTACTTC. It translates to CASSQGREVAETQYF. Recombination joined TRBV4-1 with TRBJ2-5; the D segment cannot be called with confidence. Trimming takes 3 bases from V and 5 bases from J, and the germline ends sit 16 bases apart. CDR1 and CDR2 were assigned from the germline V gene as MGHRA and YSYEKL. The CDR3 runs 15 residues from the cysteine to the phenylalanine. The DNA shown is the 45-base CDR3, in frame from base 1.